This TCR beta chain comes out of a study of T cell changes during pregnancy in multiple sclerosis. The V segment lost 2 bases and the J segment 1 base; nucleotides outside the gene matches: 9. This CDR3 is built from 18 residues. Germline lookup yields CDR1 SNHLY and CDR2 FYNNEI. This table comes from immunoSEQ multiplex PCR, and its TCRdb copy is limited to in-frame clones, with some not included. The sample consists of tens of thousands of clones, approximately 90% of them appearing once. The sequences come from peripheral blood, collected before pregnancy. The chain joins TRBV2 to TRBJ2-3, with 10 bases matching TRBD1. The TCR was taken from a female donor with multiple sclerosis, enrolled in a pregnancy study. The DNA of the CDR3 is TGTGCCAGCAGTGAACGAACGACCGGGACAGGGGGCACAGATACGCAGTATTTT. Translating it yields CASSERTTGTGGTDTQYF. The full variable domain, completed using reference TRBV2 and TRBJ2-3, is EPEVTQTPSHQVTQMGQEVILRCVPISNHLYFYWYRQILGQKVEFLVSFYNNEISEKSEIFDDQFSVERPDGSNFTLKIRSTKLEDSAMYFCASSERTTGTGGTDTQYFGPGTRLTVL.